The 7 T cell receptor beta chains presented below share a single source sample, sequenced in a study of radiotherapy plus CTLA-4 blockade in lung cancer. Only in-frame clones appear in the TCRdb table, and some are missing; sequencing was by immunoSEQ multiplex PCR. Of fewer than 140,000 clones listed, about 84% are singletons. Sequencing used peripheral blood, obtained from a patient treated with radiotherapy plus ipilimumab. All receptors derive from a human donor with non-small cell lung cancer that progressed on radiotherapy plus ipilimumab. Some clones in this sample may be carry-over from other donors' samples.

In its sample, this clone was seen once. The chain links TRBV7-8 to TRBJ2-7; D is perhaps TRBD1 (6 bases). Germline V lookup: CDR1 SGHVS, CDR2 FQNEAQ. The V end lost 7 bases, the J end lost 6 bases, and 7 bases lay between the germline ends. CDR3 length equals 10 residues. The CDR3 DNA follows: TGTGCCAGCAAAGGGGGCGAGCAGTACTTC. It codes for CASKGGEQYF.

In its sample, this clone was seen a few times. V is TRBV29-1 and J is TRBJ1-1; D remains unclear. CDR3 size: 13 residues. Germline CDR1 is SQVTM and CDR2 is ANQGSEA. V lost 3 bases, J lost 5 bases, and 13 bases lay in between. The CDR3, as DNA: TGCAGCGTTGATCTGACCGAGGGAACTGAAGCTTTCTTT. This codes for CSVDLTEGTEAFF.

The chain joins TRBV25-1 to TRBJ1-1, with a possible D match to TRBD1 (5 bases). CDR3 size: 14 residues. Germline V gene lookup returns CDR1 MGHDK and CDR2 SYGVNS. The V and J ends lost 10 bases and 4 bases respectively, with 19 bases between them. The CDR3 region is CATRDFKGSTEAFF. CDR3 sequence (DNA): TGTGCCACCCGGGACTTCAAGGGGAGCACTGAAGCTTTCTTT.

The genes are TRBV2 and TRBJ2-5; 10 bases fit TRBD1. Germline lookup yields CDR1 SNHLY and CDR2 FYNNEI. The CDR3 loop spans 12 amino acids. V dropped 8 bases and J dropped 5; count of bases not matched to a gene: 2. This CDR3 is CASEDRGETQYF. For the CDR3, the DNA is TGTGCCAGCGAGGACAGGGGGGAGACCCAGTACTTC. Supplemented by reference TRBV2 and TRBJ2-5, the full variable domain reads EPEVTQTPSHQVTQMGQEVILRCVPISNHLYFYWYRQILGQKVEFLVSFYNNEISEKSEIFDDQFSVERPDGSNFTLKIRSTKLEDSAMYFCASEDRGETQYFGPGTRLLVL.

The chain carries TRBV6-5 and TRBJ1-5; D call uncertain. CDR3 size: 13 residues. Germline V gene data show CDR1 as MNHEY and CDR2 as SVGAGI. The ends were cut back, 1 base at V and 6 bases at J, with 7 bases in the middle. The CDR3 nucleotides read TGTGCCAGCAGTTACTTAACCGGTCAGCCCCAGCATTTT. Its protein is CASSYLTGQPQHF.

CDR3 DNA sequence: TGTGCCAGCAGCCGAACTTGGGGGGTAAACACTGAAGCTTTCTTT. It yields the protein CASSRTWGVNTEAFF. The chain combines TRBV6-6 with TRBJ1-1; D possibly corresponds to TRBD1 (5 bases). The CDR3 covers 15 residues. The V end lost 6 bases, the J end lost 2 bases, and 16 bases lay between the germline ends. The germline gives CDR1 MNHNY, CDR2 SVGAGI (reference sequence).

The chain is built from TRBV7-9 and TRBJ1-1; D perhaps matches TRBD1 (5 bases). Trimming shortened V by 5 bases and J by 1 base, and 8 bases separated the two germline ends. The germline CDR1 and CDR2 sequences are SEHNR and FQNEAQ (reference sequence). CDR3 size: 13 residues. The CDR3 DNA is TGTGCCAGCAGCAAGACAGAGAACACTGAAGCTTTCTTT. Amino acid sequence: CASSKTENTEAFF.